The TCR beta chain under discussion was sequenced for a study of blood T cell repertoires in COVID-19. Study-level background: Specimens from acute and convalescent COVID-19 originated in the United States, Italy and Spain.

Ages ranged from about 18 to 100 years, with residence in fewer than 25 US areas. Cohort allocation depended upon clinical history that participants reported. Original analysis: Using reference gene primer amplification, nucleated cell counts were estimated. The protocol was immunoSEQ multiplex PCR, while the TCRdb copy is restricted to in-frame clones and leaves out a portion. V and J calls and clone size are given by that table; D and trimming were obtained from the DNA. The sample has a few hundred thousand clones, around 90% seen once. The V and J ends lost 0 bases and 14 bases, in that order; junction bases with no gene match: 20. This CDR3 is 17 amino acids long. The germline V gene has CDR1 SGHRS and CDR2 YFSETQ.

Sequenced material: PBMCs or T cells enriched from blood (not recorded which). This chain connects TRBV5-1 to TRBJ2-1; TRBD2 matches 7 bases. This TCR came from a woman in her 30s who had recovered from COVID-19. DNA of the CDR3: TGCGCCAGCAGCTTGGCTCTGCGGGGGACGTCCCGCAAGAGGGAGTTCTTC. This sequence encodes CASSLALRGTSRKREFF.